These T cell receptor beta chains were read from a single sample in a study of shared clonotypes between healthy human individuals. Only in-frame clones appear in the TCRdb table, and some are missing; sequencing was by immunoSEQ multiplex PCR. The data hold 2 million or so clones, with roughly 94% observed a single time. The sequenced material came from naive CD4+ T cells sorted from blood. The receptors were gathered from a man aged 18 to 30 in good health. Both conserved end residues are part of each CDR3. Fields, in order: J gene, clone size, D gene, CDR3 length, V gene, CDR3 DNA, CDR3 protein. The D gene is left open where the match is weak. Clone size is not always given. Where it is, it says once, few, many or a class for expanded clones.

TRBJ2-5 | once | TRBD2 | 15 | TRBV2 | TGTGCCAGCAGTGGACTAGCGGGGGAGGGGGAGACCCAGTACTTC | CASSGLAGEGETQYF
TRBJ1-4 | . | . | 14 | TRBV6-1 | TGTGCCAGCAGTGAAGCATTACGGTATGAAAAACTGTTTTTT | CASSEALRYEKLFF
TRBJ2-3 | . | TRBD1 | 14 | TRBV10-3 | TGTGCCATCAGTGGGACAGGTTTCACAGATACGCAGTATTTT | CAISGTGFTDTQYF
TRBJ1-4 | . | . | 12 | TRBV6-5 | TGTGCCAGCAGTTACTCTTCTTCCCGGCTGTTTTTT | CASSYSSSRLFF
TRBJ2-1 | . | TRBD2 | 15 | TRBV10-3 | TGTGCCATCAGTGCCGGGACTAGCGGGGTCAATGAGCAGTTCTTC | CAISAGTSGVNEQFF
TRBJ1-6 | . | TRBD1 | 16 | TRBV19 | TGTGCCAGTAACCCCGAACAGGGGATCAGTAATTCACCCCTCCACTTT | CASNPEQGISNSPLHF
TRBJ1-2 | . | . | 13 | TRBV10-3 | TGTGCCATCAGTGATTCGGCTAACTATGGCTACACCTTC | CAISDSANYGYTF
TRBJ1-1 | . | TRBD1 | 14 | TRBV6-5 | TGTGCCAGCAGTTACTCGGGGGAGGGGGCCGGAGCTTTCTTT | CASSYSGEGAGAFF
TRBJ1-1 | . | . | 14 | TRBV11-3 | TGTGCCAGCAGCCCGTACGGGGAGAGCACTGAAGCTTTCTTT | CASSPYGESTEAFF
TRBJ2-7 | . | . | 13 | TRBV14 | TGTGCCAGCAGCCAAGCACTCCCCTACGAGCAGTACTTC | CASSQALPYEQYF
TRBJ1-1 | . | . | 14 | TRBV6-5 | TGTGCCAGCAGTTCTCGGGGGTTGAACACTGAAGCTTTCTTT | CASSSRGLNTEAFF
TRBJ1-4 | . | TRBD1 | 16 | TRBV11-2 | TGTGCCAGCAGCTTGGGAACGACAGGGGCGTTGGAAAAACTGTTTTTT | CASSLGTTGALEKLFF
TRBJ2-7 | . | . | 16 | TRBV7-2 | TGTGCCAGCAGCCCTATGGCGGGACAGAACTCCTACGAGCAGTACTTC | CASSPMAGQNSYEQYF
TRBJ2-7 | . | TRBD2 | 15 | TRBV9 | TGTGCCAGCAGCCGGCTGGTTAGCGGGAGTTACGAGCAGTACTTC | CASSRLVSGSYEQYF
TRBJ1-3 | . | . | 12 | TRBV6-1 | TGTGCCGCAGTGAAAACGGGGAACACCATATATTTT | CAAVKTGNTIYF
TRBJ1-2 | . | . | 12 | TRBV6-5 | TGTGCCAGCAGTTTGGACGGGTATGGCTACACCTTC | CASSLDGYGYTF
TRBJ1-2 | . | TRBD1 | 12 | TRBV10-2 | TGCGCCAGTTCGACAGGGCTGGAAGGCTACACCTTC | CASSTGLEGYTF
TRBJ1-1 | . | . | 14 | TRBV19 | TGTGCCAGTAGTATCACAGCGTTTAACACTGAAGCTTTCTTT | CASSITAFNTEAFF
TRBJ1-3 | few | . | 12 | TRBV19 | TGTGCCAGTAGTCCTTACGGCAGCACCATATATTTT | CASSPYGSTIYF
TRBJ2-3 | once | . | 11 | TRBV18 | TGTGCCAGCTCACCTGTTGATACGCAGTATTTT | CASSPVDTQYF
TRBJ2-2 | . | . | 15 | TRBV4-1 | TGCGCCAGCAGCCACAGGGATTTATACACCGGGGAGCTGTTTTTT | CASSHRDLYTGELFF
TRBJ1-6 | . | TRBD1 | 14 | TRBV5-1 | TGCGCCAGCAGCAAGGGACAGGATAATTCACCCCTCCACTTT | CASSKGQDNSPLHF
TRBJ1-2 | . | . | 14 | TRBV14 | TGTGCCAGCAGCCAAGCCGGGACAAGCTATGGCTACACCTTC | CASSQAGTSYGYTF
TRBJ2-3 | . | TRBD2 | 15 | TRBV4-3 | TGCGCCAGCAGCCAGGTAGCGGGAGTCACAGATACGCAGTATTTT | CASSQVAGVTDTQYF
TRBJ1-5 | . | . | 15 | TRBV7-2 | TGTGCCAGCAGCTTAGCCTCTGGGGGGCACCAGCCCCAGCATTTT | CASSLASGGHQPQHF
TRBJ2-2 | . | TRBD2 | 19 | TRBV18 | TGTGCCAGCTCACCAAGAGTGTGGCGGGAGAATCGGGGCACCGGGGAGCTGTTTTTT | CASSPRVWRENRGTGELFF
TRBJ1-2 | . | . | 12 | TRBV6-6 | TGTGCCAGCAGTTATACGGAGTATGGCTACACCTTC | CASSYTEYGYTF
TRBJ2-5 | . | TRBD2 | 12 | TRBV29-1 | TGCAGCGTTAGCGGGGGGGCAGAGACCCAGTACTTC | CSVSGGAETQYF
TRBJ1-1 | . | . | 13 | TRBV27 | TGTGCCAGCAGTTTTGGGGGGAACACTGAAGCTTTCTTT | CASSFGGNTEAFF
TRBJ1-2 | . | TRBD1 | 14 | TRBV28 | TGTGCCAGCAGGACGGGACAGGGGTTATCTGGCTACACCTTC | CASRTGQGLSGYTF
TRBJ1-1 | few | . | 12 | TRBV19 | TGTGCCAGTACCCCGAGTGTCGCTGAAGCTTTCTTT | CASTPSVAEAFF
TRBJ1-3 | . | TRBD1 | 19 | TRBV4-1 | TGCGCCAGCAGCCAAGATGTTGCAGGGGGATCCTTCTCTGGAAACACCATATATTTT | CASSQDVAGGSFSGNTIYF
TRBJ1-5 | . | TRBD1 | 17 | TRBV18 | TGTGCCAGCTCACCTTATTCGACAGGGGTCGGCAATCAGCCCCAGCATTTT | CASSPYSTGVGNQPQHF
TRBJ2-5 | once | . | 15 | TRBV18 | TGTGCCAGCTCACCACTTACAGGTTACCAAGAGACCCAGTACTTC | CASSPLTGYQETQYF
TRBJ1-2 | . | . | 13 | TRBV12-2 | TGTGCAAGCCCCCTGAGGCCGGACTATGGCTACACCTTC | CASPLRPDYGYTF
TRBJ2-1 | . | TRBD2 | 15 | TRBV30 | TGTGCCTGTCAAACCAGCGGGAGCTCCTACAATGAGCAGTTCTTC | CACQTSGSSYNEQFF
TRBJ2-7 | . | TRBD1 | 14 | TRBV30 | TGTGCCTGGCGTGGGGACAGGGGGGTGGGCGAGCAGTACTTC | CAWRGDRGVGEQYF
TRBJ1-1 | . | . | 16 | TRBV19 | TGTGCCAGTAGTATCCCCCGGCCCGGGGTAAACACTGAAGCTTTCTTT | CASSIPRPGVNTEAFF
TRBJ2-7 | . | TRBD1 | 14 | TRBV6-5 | TGTGCCAGCAGTAGGGGACAGGGGATCTACGAGCAGTACTTC | CASSRGQGIYEQYF
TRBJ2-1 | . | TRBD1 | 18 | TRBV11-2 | TGTGCCAGCAGCCCGCGGACAGGCCTCACGAGCTCCTACAATGAGCAGTTCTTC | CASSPRTGLTSSYNEQFF
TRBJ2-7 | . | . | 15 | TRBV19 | TGTGCCAGTAGCCCGACAGGTACTATCCTCGGCGAGCAGTACTTC | CASSPTGTILGEQYF